Detailed here is one TCR beta chain. This clonotype has just a few counts. There is no known antigen for this receptor. The input lacks base qualities; no much larger clone sits a single base away. The TCR beta CDR3 regions were amplified from the RNA transcripts. The TCR CDR3 was subjected to a first round of RT-PCR using the HTBI primer set and the Qiagen OneStep RT-PCR kit. Libraries were constructed in a second round of multiplex PCR, after which size selection and purification were carried out. Paired-end sequencing of the libraries was performed with 100 bp reads on an Illumina HiSeq2000. Processing in the source paper ran as follows. SOAPnuke was used to process the raw data, removing reads that contained adapters or uncalled bases, had a mean Phred below 15, or lacked an exact match to the constant primer or identifier. COPE v1.2.5 was used to merge high-quality paired reads, and clonotypes were defined as unique nucleotide sequences. MiTCR v1.1 was used to align the clonotypes against IMGT TRBV, TRBD and TRBJ reference segments. Analysis was restricted to V-J combinations with a frequency above 0.0001, which covered 99% to 99.2% of repertoires. A TCS score was defined as the ratio of F50 (clonal expansion) to E x V (chaos), with BLOSUM62-based TCRdist applied between CDR3 peptides within each V-J. Welch's t-statistics and random forest reduced around 510 V-J features to about 13, which were used in a naive Bayes classifier (R e1071). TCRdb redid the processing of the public reads, applying fastp at Q25 and MiXCR, and retained in-frame beta chains. Rows with one shared CDR3 protein collapse into an entry with the most common genes and DNA. The V and J calls were determined by TCRdb, not by the authors. This sample is represented by around 540,000 distinct CDR3 sequences; about 15% of them were singletons. Clones ranked in the top ten supply 25% to 30% of the sample.

These data originate in a study of T cells in Graves' hyperthyroidism and ophthalmopathy (dated by TCRdb to the late 2010s). About the investigation overall: Peripheral blood samples were taken at initial diagnosis, before any treatment was given. To identify distinguishing TCR V-J signatures, a discovery cohort of about 100 patients was used, comprising some 43 with Graves' ophthalmopathy and 57 with stable Graves' hyperthyroidism. An independent validation cohort of around 19 hyperthyroidism patients and about 16 patients who later progressed to ophthalmopathy tested prospective prediction of ophthalmopathy. The approximately 95 discovery patients were divided at random into training and test sets in a 7:3 ratio. Thyroid tissue and blood T-cell repertoires from six Graves' hyperthyroidism patients were also compared in the study. Following sampling, methimazole starting at 30 mg daily was given to hyperthyroidism patients, and high-dose intravenous methylprednisolone was given to ophthalmopathy patients. TCR Vbeta CDR3 sequencing of 120 to 150 peripheral blood samples (more than 40 ophthalmopathy, about 80 hyperthyroidism and around 17 progressor patients) is reported in the paper. Summary of the overall study and its limitations: In validation, the model predicted progression to ophthalmopathy a median of about 5.9 months before onset, with about 64% sensitivity and about 75% specificity. A model built on a 13 V-J signature distinguished ophthalmopathy from stable hyperthyroidism, reaching roughly 88% sensitivity and approximately 81% specificity in cross-validation and 80%/75% in testing. No statistical method was used to set the sample size in advance, and investigators knew the group allocation. Blood samples also contained most of the expanded thyroid clonotypes (frequency above 0.001), which suggests that blood repertoires may reflect thyroid immune responses.

In the ophthalmopathy patients, disease was moderately to severely active, with a Clinical Activity Score of 3 or more, a NOSPECS grade of 4 or more, and a duration of less than 3 months. The study excluded patients with uncontrolled infections, other autoimmune diseases, pregnancy or lactation. Diagnoses were established on the basis of clinical symptoms, serum thyroxine and TRAb, thyroid ultrasound, and orbital computed tomography. PBMCs were isolated from approximately 10 ml of fresh peripheral blood by Ficoll-Paque density gradient centrifugation. Total RNA was extracted using Trizol reagent, and RNA quality was assessed on an Agilent 2100 Bioanalyzer. The CDR3 sequence holds 13 residues, the cysteine and phenylalanine included. Just CDR3 DNA is preserved here, 39 bases in frame from base 1. Unmatched junction bases come to 6, with V trimmed by 2 bases and J by 8 bases. The germline V gene encodes CDR1 GTSNPN and CDR2 SVGIG (reference sequence).

The chain is encoded by TRBV30 joined to TRBJ2-4, with 7 bases in between that match TRBD1. The clonotype was recovered from a woman aged 25 to 39 with Graves' ophthalmopathy. Input material: blood. CDR3 loop: CAWSTGDGDIQYF. The DNA reads as follows: TGTGCCTGGAGTACAGGGGACGGGGACATTCAGTACTTC.